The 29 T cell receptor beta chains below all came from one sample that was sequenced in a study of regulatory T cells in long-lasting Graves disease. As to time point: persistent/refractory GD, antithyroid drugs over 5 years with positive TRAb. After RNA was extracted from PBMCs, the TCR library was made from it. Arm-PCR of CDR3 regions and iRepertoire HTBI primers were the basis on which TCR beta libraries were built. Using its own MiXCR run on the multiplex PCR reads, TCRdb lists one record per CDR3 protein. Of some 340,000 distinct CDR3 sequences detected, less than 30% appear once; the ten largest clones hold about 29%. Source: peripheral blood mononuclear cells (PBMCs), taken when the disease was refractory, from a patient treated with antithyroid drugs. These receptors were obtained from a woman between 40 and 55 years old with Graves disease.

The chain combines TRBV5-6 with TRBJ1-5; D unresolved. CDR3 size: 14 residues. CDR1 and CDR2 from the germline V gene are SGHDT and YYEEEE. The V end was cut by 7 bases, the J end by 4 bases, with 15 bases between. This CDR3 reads CASQKRAYNQPQHF. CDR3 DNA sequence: TGTGCCAGCCAGAAACGGGCATATAATCAGCCCCAGCATTTT.

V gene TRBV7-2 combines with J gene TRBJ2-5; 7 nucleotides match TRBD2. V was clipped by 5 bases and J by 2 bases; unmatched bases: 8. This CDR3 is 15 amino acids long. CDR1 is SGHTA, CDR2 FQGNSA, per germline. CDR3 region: CASSTQAGTQETQYF. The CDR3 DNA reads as TGTGCCAGCAGCACTCAAGCGGGGACTCAAGAGACCCAGTACTTC.

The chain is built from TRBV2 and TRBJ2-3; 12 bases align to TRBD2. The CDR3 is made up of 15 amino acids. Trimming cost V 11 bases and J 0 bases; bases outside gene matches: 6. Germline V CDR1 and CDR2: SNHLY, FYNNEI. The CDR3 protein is CAETSGSYSTDTQYF. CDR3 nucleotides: TGTGCCGAGACTAGCGGGAGTTATAGCACAGATACGCAGTATTTT.

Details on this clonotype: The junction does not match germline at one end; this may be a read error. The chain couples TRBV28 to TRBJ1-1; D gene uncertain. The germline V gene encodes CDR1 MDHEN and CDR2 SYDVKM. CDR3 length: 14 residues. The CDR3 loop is CASNSGRPNAEAFF. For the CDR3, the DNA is TGTGCCAGCAATTCGGGGAGGCCGAACGCTGAAGCTTTCTTT.

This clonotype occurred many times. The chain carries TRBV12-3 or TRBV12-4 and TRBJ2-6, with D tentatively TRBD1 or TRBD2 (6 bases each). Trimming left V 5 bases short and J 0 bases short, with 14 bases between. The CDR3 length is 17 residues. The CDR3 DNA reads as TGTGCCAGCAGTACCCGGGGGCTACCCTCTGGGGCCAACGTCCTGACTTTC. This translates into CASSTRGLPSGANVLTF.

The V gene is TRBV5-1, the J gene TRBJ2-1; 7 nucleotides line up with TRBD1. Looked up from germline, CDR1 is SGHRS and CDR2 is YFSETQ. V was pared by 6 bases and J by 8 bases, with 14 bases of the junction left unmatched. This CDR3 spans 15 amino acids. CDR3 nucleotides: TGCGCCAGCAAAAGGGGGCTAGATAAACGGGATGAGCAGTTCTTC. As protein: CASKRGLDKRDEQFF.

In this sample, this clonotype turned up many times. CDR3 in amino acids: CASSLTGDSYEQYF. The DNA for the CDR3 is TGTGCCAGCAGTTTAACGGGGGATTCCTACGAGCAGTACTTC. V is TRBV28 and J is TRBJ2-7, with D tentatively TRBD2 (6 bases). Per germline, CDR1 MDHEN and CDR2 SYDVKM. V was shortened by 2 bases and J by 1 base, with 9 bases between the two germline ends. This CDR3 is built from 14 residues. Full variable domain (rest looked up from reference TRBV28 and TRBJ2-7): DVKVTQSSRYLVKRTGEKVFLECVQDMDHENMFWYRQDPGLGLRLIYFSYDVKMKEKGDIPEGYSVSREKKERFSLILESASTNQTSMYLCASSLTGDSYEQYFGPGTRLTVT.

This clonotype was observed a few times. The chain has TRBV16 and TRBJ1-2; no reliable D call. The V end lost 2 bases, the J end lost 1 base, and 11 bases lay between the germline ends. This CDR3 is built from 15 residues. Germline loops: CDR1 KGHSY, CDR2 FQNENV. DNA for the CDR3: TGTGCCAGCAGCCAAGGAGAAAGTCTTAACTATGGCTACACCTTC. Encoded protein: CASSQGESLNYGYTF. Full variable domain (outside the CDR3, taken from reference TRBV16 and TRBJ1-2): GEEVAQTPKHLVRGEGQKAKLYCAPIKGHSYVFWYQQVLKNEFKFLISFQNENVFDETGMPKERFSAKCLPNSPCSLEIQATKLEDSAVYFCASSQGESLNYGYTFGSGTRLTVV.

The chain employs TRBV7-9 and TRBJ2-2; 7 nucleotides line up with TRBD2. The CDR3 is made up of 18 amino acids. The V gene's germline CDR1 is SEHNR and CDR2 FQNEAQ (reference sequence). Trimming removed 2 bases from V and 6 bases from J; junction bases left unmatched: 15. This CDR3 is CASSLLLHGGRGSGELFF. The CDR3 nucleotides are TGTGCCAGCAGCTTATTGTTGCATGGCGGGAGAGGGTCCGGGGAGCTGTTTTTT.

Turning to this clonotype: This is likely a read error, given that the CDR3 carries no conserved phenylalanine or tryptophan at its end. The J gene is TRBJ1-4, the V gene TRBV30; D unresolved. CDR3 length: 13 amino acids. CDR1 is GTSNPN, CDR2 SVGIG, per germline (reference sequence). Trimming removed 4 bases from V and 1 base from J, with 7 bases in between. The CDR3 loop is CAWNIGTNEKLFL. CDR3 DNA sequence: TGTGCCTGGAACATTGGAACTAATGAAAAACTGTTTTTA.

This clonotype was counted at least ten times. CDR3 protein: CSATGTGGFGQPQHF. Here the CDR3 DNA reads TGCAGTGCTACCGGGACAGGGGGATTCGGTCAGCCCCAGCATTTT. This rearrangement joins TRBV20-1 to TRBJ1-5; 11 bases are shared with TRBD1. Germline V gene data show CDR1 as DFQATT and CDR2 as SNEGSKA (reference sequence). The trim removed 4 bases at V and 6 bases at J, leaving 8 bases unmatched. The length of the CDR3 is 15 residues.

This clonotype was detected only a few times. The CDR3 loop is CATSRDPETQYF. CDR3 nucleotide sequence: TGTGCCACCAGCAGAGATCCGGAGACCCAGTACTTC. The rearrangement uses TRBV15 and TRBJ2-5; D ambiguous. The CDR3 extends over 12 amino acids. With 0 bases removed from V and 5 bases from J, the gap between germline ends came to 4 bases. Germline V gene data show CDR1 as LNHNV and CDR2 as YYDKDF (reference sequence).

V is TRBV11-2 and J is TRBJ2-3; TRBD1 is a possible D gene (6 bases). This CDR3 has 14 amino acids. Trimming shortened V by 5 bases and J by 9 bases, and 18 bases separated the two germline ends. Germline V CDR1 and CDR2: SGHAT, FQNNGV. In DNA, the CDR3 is TGTGCCAGCAGCCCACTCCGGACAGATACAACGCAGTATTTT. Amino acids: CASSPLRTDTTQYF. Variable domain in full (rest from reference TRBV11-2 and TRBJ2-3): EAGVAQSPRYKIIEKRQSVAFWCNPISGHATLYWYQQILGQGPKLLIQFQNNGVVDDSQLPKDRFSAERLKGVDSTLKIQPAKLEDSAVYLCASSPLRTDTTQYFGPGTRLTVL.

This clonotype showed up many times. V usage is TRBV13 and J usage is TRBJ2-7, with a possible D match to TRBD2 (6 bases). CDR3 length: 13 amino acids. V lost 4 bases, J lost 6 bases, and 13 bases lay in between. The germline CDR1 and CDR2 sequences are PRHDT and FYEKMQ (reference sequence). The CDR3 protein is CASSSGPRGEQYF. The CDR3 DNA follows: TGTGCCAGCAGCTCCGGGCCGCGGGGCGAGCAGTACTTC.

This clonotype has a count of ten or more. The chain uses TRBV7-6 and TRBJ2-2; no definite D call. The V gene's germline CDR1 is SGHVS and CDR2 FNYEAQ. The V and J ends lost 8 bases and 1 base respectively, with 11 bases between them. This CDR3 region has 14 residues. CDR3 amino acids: CASGLARNTGELFF. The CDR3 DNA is TGTGCCAGCGGCCTGGCCAGGAACACCGGGGAGCTGTTTTTT.

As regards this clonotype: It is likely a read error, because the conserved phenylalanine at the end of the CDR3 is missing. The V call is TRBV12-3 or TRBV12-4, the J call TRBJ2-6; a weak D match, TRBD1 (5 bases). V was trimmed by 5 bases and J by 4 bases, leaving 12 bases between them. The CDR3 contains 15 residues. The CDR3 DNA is TGTGCCAGCAGTCACCGACAGTACGGGGCCAACGTCCTGACTCTC. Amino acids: CASSHRQYGANVLTL.

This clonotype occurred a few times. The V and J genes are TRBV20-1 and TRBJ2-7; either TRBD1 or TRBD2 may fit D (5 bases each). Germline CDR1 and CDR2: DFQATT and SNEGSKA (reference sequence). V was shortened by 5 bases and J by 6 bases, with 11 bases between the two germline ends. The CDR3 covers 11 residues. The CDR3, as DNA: TGCAGTGCTGATCGGGACGCCGAGCAGTACTTC. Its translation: CSADRDAEQYF.

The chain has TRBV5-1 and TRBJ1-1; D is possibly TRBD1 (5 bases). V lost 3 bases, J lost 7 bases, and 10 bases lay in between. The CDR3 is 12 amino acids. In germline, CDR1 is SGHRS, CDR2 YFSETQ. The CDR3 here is CASSSGYFEAFF. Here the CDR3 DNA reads TGCGCCAGCAGCTCAGGGTACTTTGAAGCTTTCTTT.

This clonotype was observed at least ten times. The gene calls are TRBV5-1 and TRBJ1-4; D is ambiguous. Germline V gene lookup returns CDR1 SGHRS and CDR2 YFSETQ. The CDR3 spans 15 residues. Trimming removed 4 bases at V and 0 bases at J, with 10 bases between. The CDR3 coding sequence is TGCGCCAGCAGCGGTCAGAAGTCAACTAATGAAAAACTGTTTTTT. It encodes CASSGQKSTNEKLFF.

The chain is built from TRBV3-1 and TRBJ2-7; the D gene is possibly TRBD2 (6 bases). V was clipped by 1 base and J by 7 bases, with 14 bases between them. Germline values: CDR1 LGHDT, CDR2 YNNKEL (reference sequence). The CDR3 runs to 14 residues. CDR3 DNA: TGTGCCAGCAGCCAAGCGGGCGCGGGGCGAGAGCAGTACTTC. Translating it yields CASSQAGAGREQYF.

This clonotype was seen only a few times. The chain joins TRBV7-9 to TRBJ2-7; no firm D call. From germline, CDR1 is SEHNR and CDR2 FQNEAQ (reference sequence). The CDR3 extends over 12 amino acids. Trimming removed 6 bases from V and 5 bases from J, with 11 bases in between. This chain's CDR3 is CASSLLANEQYF. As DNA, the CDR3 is TGTGCCAGCAGTCTACTCGCAAACGAGCAGTACTTC.

CDR3: CSARDRSGTFRGNTGELFF. CDR3 bases: TGCAGTGCTAGAGATCGTAGCGGGACCTTCCGAGGGAACACCGGGGAGCTGTTTTTT. The chain links TRBV20-1 to TRBJ2-2; 8 bases match TRBD2. Unmatched junction bases numbered 13, after V lost 0 bases and J lost 1 base. Germline V gene lookup returns CDR1 DFQATT and CDR2 SNEGSKA (reference sequence). This CDR3 has 19 residues.

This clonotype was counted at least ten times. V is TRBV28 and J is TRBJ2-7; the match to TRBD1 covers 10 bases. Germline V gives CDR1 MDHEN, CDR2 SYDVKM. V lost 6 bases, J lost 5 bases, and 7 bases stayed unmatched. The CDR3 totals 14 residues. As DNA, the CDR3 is TGTGCCAGCAGCTGGGGACAGGGGAGGGACGAGCAGTACTTC. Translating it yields CASSWGQGRDEQYF.

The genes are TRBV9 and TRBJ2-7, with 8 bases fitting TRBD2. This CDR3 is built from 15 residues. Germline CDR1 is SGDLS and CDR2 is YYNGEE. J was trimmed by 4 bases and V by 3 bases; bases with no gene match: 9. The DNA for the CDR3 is TGTGCCAGCAGCGGACCCGCAGCGGGAGATTACGAGCAGTACTTC. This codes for CASSGPAAGDYEQYF.

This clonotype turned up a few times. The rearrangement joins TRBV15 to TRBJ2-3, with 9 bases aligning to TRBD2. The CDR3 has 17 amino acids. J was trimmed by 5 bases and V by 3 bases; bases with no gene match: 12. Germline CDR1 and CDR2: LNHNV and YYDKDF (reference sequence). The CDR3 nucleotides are TGTGCCACCAGCAGTTCCAAACTAGCGGGTGGAGGAGATACGCAGTATTTT. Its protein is CATSSSKLAGGGDTQYF.

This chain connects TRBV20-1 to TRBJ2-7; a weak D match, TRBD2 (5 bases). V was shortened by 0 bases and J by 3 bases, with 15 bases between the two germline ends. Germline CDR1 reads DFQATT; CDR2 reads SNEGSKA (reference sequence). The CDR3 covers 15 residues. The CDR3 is CSARDRRVSFYEQYF. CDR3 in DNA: TGCAGTGCTAGAGATCGGCGGGTCTCCTTCTACGAGCAGTACTTC.

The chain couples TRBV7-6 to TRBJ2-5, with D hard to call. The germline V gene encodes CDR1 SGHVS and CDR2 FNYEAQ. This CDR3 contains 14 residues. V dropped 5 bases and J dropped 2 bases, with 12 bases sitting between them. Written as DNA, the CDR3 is TGTGCCAGCAGCAATAACCAGTTTCAAGAGACCCAGTACTTC. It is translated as CASSNNQFQETQYF.

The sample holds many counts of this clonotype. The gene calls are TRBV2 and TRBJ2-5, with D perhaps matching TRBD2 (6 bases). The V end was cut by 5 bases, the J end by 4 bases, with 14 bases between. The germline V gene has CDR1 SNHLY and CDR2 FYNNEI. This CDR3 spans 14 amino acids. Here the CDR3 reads CASSKGRGGETQYF. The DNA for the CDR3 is TGTGCCAGCAGTAAGGGAAGGGGAGGAGAGACCCAGTACTTC.

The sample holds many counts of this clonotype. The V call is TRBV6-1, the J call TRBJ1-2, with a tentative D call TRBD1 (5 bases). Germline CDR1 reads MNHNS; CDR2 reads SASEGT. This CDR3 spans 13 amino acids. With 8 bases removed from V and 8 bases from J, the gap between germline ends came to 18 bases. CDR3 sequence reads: CASQAERGRGYTF. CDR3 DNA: TGTGCCAGCCAGGCCGAGAGGGGCCGGGGCTACACCTTC.